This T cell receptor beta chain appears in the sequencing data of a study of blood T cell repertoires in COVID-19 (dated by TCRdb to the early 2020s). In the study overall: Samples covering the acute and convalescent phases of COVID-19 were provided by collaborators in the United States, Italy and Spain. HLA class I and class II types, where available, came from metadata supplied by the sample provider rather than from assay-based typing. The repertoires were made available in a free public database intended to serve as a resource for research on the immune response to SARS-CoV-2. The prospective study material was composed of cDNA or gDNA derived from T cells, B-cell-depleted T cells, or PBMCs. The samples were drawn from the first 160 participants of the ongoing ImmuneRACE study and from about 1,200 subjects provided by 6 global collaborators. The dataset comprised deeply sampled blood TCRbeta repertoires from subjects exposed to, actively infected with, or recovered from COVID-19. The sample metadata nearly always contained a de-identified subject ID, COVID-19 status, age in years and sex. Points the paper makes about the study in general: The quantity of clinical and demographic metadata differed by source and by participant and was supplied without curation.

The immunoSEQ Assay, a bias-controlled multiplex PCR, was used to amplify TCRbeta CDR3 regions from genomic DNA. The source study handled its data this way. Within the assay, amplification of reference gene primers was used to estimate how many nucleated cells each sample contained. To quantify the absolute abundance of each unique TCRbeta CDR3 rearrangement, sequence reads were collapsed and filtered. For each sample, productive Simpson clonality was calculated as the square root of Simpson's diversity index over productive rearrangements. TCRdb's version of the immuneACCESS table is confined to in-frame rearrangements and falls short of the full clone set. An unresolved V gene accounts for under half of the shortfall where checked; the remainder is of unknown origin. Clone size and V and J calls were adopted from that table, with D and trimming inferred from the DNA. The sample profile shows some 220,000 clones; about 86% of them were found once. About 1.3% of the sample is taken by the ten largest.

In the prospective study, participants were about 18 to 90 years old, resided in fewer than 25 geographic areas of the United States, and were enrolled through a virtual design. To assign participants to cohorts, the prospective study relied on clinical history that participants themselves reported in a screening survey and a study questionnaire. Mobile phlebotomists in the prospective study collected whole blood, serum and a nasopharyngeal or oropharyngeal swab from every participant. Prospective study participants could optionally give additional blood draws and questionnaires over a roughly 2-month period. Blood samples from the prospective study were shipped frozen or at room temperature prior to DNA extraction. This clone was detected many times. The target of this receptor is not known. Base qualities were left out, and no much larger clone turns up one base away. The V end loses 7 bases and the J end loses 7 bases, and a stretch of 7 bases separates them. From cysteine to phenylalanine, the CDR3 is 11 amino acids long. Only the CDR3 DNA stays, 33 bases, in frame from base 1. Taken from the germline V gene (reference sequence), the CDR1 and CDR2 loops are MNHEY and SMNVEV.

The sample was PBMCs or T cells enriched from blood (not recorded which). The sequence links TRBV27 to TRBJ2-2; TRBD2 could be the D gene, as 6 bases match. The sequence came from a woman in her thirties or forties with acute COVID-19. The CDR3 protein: CASTGGGELFF. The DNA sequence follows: TGTGCCAGCACCGGGGGCGGGGAGCTGTTTTTT.